Presented here are 11 T cell receptor beta chains from one specimen sequenced in a study of metastatic and nonmetastatic thyroid tumors. TCRdb reprocessed the PCR reads using MiXCR. Of about 92,000 clones listed, 15% were seen once; the top ten hold around 3.3%. Patients had received no treatment of any kind before thyroid surgery. Sequenced input: blood. These receptor sequences come from a female donor with papillary thyroid cancer or a benign thyroid nodule (not recorded which). Some clones in this sample may be carry-over from other donors' samples.

This clone was found many times. The gene calls are TRBV29-1 and TRBJ2-5; 7 bases are a match to TRBD1. CDR3 size: 15 residues. V shed 7 bases, J shed 5 bases, and the junction held 16 bases outside the gene matches. Germline CDR1 reads SQVTM; CDR2 reads ANQGSEA. The CDR3 loop is CSATRAAGGRETQYF. CDR3 sequence (DNA): TGCAGCGCCACCCGCGCGGCAGGGGGTAGGGAGACCCAGTACTTC.

This clone was seen a few times. The chain has TRBV27 and TRBJ1-6; D is undetermined. The germline V gene has CDR1 MNHEY and CDR2 SMNVEV (reference sequence). V dropped 6 bases and J dropped 4 bases, with 4 bases sitting between them. The CDR3 is 12 residues long. The CDR3 loop reads CASRIYNSPLHF. The CDR3 nucleotides are TGTGCCAGCAGGATTTATAATTCACCCCTCCACTTT.

This clone was found a few times. A much larger clonotype is one base distant, so this may be a read error. The gene calls are TRBV30 and TRBJ1-1; no definite D call. The CDR3 covers 13 residues. Trimming removed 3 bases at V and 6 bases at J, with 14 bases between. The germline V gene has CDR1 GTSNPN and CDR2 SVGIG (reference sequence). The CDR3 loop is CAWSTLVRAEAFF. The CDR3 nucleotides read TGTGCCTGGAGCACTCTTGTTCGGGCTGAAGCTTTCTTT.

This clone was detected many times. The rearrangement joins TRBV6-1 to TRBJ2-1; 12 bases fit TRBD2. CDR1 and CDR2 from the germline V gene are MNHNS and SASEGT. V was pared by 7 bases and J by 4 bases, with 5 bases of the junction left unmatched. The CDR3 loop spans 15 amino acids. The CDR3 DNA follows: TGTGCCAGCACTCCGGGACTAGCGGGTTACAATGAGCAGTTCTTC. This translates into CASTPGLAGYNEQFF.

This clone was counted ten times or more. This chain connects TRBV5-1 to TRBJ2-5; the match to TRBD2 covers 11 bases. Germline-derived CDR1 and CDR2 are SGHRS and YFSETQ. CDR3 length: 16 residues. With 7 bases clipped from V and 4 bases from J, the junction kept 12 bases outside the gene matches. In nucleotides, the CDR3 is TGCGCCAGCCATAACATAGCGGGGGGGCTCGGAGAGACCCAGTACTTC. Residues: CASHNIAGGLGETQYF.

This clone was observed a handful of times. The chain carries TRBV6-1 and TRBJ1-5; D remains unclear. V lost 11 bases and J 3 bases, leaving 17 bases between the germline ends. CDR1 and CDR2 from the germline V gene are MNHNS and SASEGT. CDR3 length: 14 amino acids. CDR3 coding DNA: TGTGCCTCAAGGTTGGTCGGGGACAATCAGCCCCAGCATTTT. Amino acids: CASRLVGDNQPQHF.

Comments on this clone: Since a much larger clone is just one base distant, this may be a read error. CDR3: CASSLALWWTSTDTQYF. The CDR3 nucleotides are TGTGCCAGCAGCTTAGCCCTTTGGTGGACTAGCACAGATACGCAGTATTTT. This chain connects TRBV7-2 to TRBJ2-3, with D perhaps TRBD2 (5 bases). This CDR3 is 17 amino acids long. Trimming shortened V by 0 bases and J by 0 bases, and 13 bases separated the two germline ends. Germline assignment: CDR1 SGHTA and CDR2 FQGNSA. The variable domain in full, completed from reference TRBV7-2 and TRBJ2-3, reads GAGVSQSPSNKVTEKGKDVELRCDPISGHTALYWYRQSLGQGLEFLIYFQGNSAPDKSGLPSDRFSAERTGGSVSTLTIQRTQQEDSAVYLCASSLALWWTSTDTQYFGPGTRLTVL.

This clone was seen at least ten times. J is TRBJ2-6 and V is TRBV7-2, with D perhaps matching TRBD1 or TRBD2 (5 bases each). CDR1 and CDR2 (germline): SGHTA, FQGNSA. The length of the CDR3 is 14 residues. V shed 4 bases and J shed 3 bases, with 7 bases lying between them. The CDR3 is CASSWGIGANVLTF. Here the CDR3 DNA reads TGTGCCAGCAGCTGGGGGATTGGGGCCAACGTCCTGACTTTC. Looking up the rest from reference TRBV7-2 and TRBJ2-6 gives the full variable domain: GAGVSQSPSNKVTEKGKDVELRCDPISGHTALYWYRQSLGQGLEFLIYFQGNSAPDKSGLPSDRFSAERTGGSVSTLTIQRTQQEDSAVYLCASSWGIGANVLTFGAGSRLTVL.

This chain connects TRBV2 to TRBJ2-7; perhaps TRBD1 as D (6 bases). V gave up 8 bases and J gave up 7 bases, with 21 bases separating them. The CDR3 is 14 amino acids. Germline V lookup: CDR1 SNHLY, CDR2 FYNNEI. In DNA form, the CDR3 reads TGTGCCAGCGGACCATTACAGGGTACGGAAGAGCAGTACTTC. Encoded protein: CASGPLQGTEEQYF.

On this clone: This sequence may be a read error, since a much larger clone differs from it by one base. The chain has TRBV5-1 and TRBJ1-1, with 10 bases lining up with TRBD1. Germline V gene sequence: CDR1 SGHRS, CDR2 YFSETQ. This CDR3 is 16 amino acids long. V dropped 5 bases and J dropped 5; count of bases not matched to a gene: 12. The CDR3 loop reads CASRPRAWTGGTEAFF. The CDR3 region has the DNA TGCGCCAGCAGGCCGAGGGCCTGGACAGGGGGAACTGAAGCTTTCTTT.

With regard to this clone: A much larger clone lies a single base off, so this may be a read error. Additional DNA sequences in this sample encode the identical CDR3. V is TRBV27 and J is TRBJ2-3; the D is unclear. Deletions cut 0 bases from V and 0 bases from J, with 10 bases between. The germline V gene encodes CDR1 MNHEY and CDR2 SMNVEV (reference sequence). This CDR3 has 16 amino acids. DNA for the CDR3: TGTGCCAGCAGTTTATCTGACTCCTTGAGCACAGATACGCAGTATTTT. Its translation: CASSLSDSLSTDTQYF.